A single sample is the source of the 11 T cell receptor beta chains below, sequenced in a study of neoadjuvant anti-PD-1 for oral cavity cancer. This table comes from immunoSEQ multiplex PCR, and its TCRdb copy is limited to in-frame clones, with some not included. Of 80,000 to 95,000 clones listed, about 80% were seen once; the top ten hold approximately 3.4%. The sample consisted of PBMCs, taken before nivolumab (anti-PD-1) treatment. Source of these receptors: a person aged 40-85 years with oral cavity squamous cell carcinoma.

The chain joins TRBV7-8 to TRBJ2-5; 10 nucleotides agree with TRBD2. CDR3 length equals 14 residues. The V gene's germline CDR1 is SGHVS and CDR2 FQNEAQ. Trimming removed 3 bases from V and 10 bases from J; junction bases left unmatched: 8. The CDR3 loop reads CASSFSSGSSYQYF. DNA of the CDR3: TGTGCCAGCAGCTTTTCTAGCGGGAGTAGCTACCAGTACTTC.

The chain has TRBV7-8 and TRBJ2-2, with D uncertain. Germline assignment: CDR1 SGHVS and CDR2 FQNEAQ. V was shortened by 2 bases and J by 4 bases, with 8 bases between the two germline ends. This CDR3 has 14 residues. The CDR3 spells CASSLRPSTGELFF. The CDR3 coding sequence is TGTGCCAGCAGCTTAAGGCCAAGCACCGGGGAGCTGTTTTTT.

The rearrangement joins TRBV5-1 to TRBJ2-3; D tentatively fits TRBD1 or TRBD2 (6 bases each). The CDR3 has 15 residues. Trimming took 2 bases from V and 4 from J, leaving 14 bases between them. In germline, CDR1 is SGHRS, CDR2 YFSETQ. This CDR3 reads CASSFGGDHSDTQYF. Written as DNA, the CDR3 is TGCGCCAGCAGCTTCGGGGGCGACCACTCAGATACGCAGTATTTT.

This chain joins TRBV5-4 and TRBJ2-3; D might be TRBD2 (5 bases). In germline, CDR1 is SGHNT, CDR2 YYREEE (reference sequence). V lost 4 bases and J 0 bases, leaving 12 bases between the germline ends. The CDR3 loop spans 15 amino acids. CDR3 DNA: TGTGCCAGCAGCCGAGCGGAGACTAGCACAGATACGCAGTATTTT. It is translated as CASSRAETSTDTQYF.

The rearrangement links TRBV7-2 to TRBJ2-5; D is undetermined. The germline V and J ends were trimmed by 2 bases and 4 bases, with 14 bases remaining between them. CDR1 and CDR2 from the germline V gene are SGHTA and FQGNSA. CDR3 length: 15 amino acids. CDR3 coding DNA: TGTGCCAGCAGCTTATTGTACTCTTCCCCAGAGACCCAGTACTTC. As protein: CASSLLYSSPETQYF.

This sequence joins TRBV19 and TRBJ2-3, with 7 bases lining up with TRBD2. The V and J ends lost 7 bases and 6 bases, in that order; junction bases with no gene match: 7. The CDR3 loop spans 13 amino acids. Germline V gene data show CDR1 as LNHDA and CDR2 as SQIVND (reference sequence). CDR3 coding DNA: TGTGCCAGTATGCCTAGCGGAGGGGATACGCAGTATTTT. This encodes CASMPSGGDTQYF.

V is TRBV7-6 and J is TRBJ2-1, with TRBD2 as a possible D gene (5 bases). V dropped 1 base and J dropped 12 bases, with 10 bases sitting between them. Germline V lookup: CDR1 SGHVS, CDR2 FNYEAQ. The length of the CDR3 is 12 residues. The CDR3: CASSLGAEGQFF. The CDR3 DNA reads as TGTGCCAGCAGCTTAGGGGCTGAGGGGCAGTTCTTC.

The chain is built from TRBV19 and TRBJ1-1; 8 positions agree with TRBD1. The V and J ends lost 6 bases and 6 bases, in that order; junction bases with no gene match: 9. CDR3 size: 14 residues. Germline CDR1 LNHDA, CDR2 SQIVND (reference sequence). CDR3 region: CASSLGQGWAEAFF. For the CDR3, the DNA is TGTGCCAGTAGCTTAGGACAGGGTTGGGCTGAAGCTTTCTTT. Variable domain in full (rest from reference TRBV19 and TRBJ1-1): DGGITQSPKYLFRKEGQNVTLSCEQNLNHDAMYWYRQDPGQGLRLIYYSQIVNDFQKGDIAEGYSVSREKKESFPLTVTSAQKNPTAFYLCASSLGQGWAEAFFGQGTRLTVV.

The chain uses TRBV11-2 and TRBJ1-1, with 7 bases fitting TRBD1. The V gene end was trimmed by 7 bases and the J gene end by 0 bases; junction bases not matched to a gene: 5. The germline gives CDR1 SGHAT, CDR2 FQNNGV. This CDR3 spans 14 amino acids. The CDR3 DNA sequence: TGTGCCAGCAACCAAGGACAGGTGAACACTGAAGCTTTCTTT. Translated: CASNQGQVNTEAFF.

This rearrangement joins TRBV30 to TRBJ2-5; 7 bases align to TRBD2. This CDR3 is built from 15 residues. Germline V CDR1 and CDR2: GTSNPN, SVGIG (reference sequence). J lost 2 bases, V lost 5 bases, and 11 bases had no gene match. The CDR3 DNA reads as TGTGCCTGGGCCACGGGACTACCGCGTCAAGAGACCCAGTACTTC. This sequence encodes CAWATGLPRQETQYF.

The chain employs TRBV15 and TRBJ2-1; D may be TRBD2 (7 bases). Germline V gives CDR1 LNHNV, CDR2 YYDKDF (reference sequence). The germline V and J ends were trimmed by 0 bases and 3 bases, with 12 bases remaining between them. CDR3 length: 16 residues. The CDR3, as DNA: TGTGCCACCAGCAGAGATAGGGGGGGCTACTACAATGAGCAGTTCTTC. Translation gives CATSRDRGGYYNEQFF.